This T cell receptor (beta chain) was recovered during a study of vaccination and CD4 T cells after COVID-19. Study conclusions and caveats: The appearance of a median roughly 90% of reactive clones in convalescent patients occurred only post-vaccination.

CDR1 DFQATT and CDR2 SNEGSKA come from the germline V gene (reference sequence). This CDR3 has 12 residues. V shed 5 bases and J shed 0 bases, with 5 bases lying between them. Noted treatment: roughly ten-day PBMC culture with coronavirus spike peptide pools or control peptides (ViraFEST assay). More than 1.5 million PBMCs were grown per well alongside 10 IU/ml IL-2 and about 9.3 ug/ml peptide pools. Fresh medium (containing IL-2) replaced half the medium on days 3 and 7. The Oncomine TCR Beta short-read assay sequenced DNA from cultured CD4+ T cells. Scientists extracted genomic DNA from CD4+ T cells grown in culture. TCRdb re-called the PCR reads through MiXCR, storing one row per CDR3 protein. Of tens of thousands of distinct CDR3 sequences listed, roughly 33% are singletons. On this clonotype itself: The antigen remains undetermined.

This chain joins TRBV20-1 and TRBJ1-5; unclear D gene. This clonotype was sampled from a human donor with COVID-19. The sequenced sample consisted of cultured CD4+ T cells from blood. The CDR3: CSAWNSNQPQHF. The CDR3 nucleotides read TGCAGTGCTTGGAATAGCAATCAGCCCCAGCATTTT.